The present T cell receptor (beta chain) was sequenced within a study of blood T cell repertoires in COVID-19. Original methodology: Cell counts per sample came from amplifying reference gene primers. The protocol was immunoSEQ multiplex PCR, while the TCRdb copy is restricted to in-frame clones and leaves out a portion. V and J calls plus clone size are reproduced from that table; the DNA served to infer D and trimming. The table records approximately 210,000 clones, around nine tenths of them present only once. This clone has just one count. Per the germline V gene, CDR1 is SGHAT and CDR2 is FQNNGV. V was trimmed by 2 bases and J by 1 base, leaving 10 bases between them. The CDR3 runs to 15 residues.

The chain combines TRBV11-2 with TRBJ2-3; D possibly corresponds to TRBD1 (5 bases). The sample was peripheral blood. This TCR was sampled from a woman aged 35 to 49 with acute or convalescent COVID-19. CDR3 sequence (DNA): TGTGCCAGCAGCTTAACCCAGGGCCGCACAGATACGCAGTATTTT. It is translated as CASSLTQGRTDTQYF.